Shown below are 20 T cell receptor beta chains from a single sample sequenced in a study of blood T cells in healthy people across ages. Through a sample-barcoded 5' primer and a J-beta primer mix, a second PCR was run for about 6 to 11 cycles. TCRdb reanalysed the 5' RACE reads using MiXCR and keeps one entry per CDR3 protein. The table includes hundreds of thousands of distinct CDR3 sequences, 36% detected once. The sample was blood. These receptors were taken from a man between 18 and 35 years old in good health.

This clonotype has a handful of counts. This CDR3 is CASSVATLTNTDTQYF. The CDR3 DNA follows: TGTGCCAGCAGCGTAGCTACCCTTACCAACACAGATACGCAGTATTTT. This chain connects TRBV9 to TRBJ2-3; D gene uncertain. CDR1 and CDR2 (germline): SGDLS, YYNGEE. Trimming took 0 bases from V and 2 from J, leaving 13 bases between them. The CDR3 sequence is 16 residues long.

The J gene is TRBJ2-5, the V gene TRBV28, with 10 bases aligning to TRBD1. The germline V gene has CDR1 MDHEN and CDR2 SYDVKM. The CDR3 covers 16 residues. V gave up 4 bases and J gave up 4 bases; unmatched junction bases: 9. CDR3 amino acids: CASSSRTGGIVETQYF. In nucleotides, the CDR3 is TGTGCCAGCAGTTCTAGGACAGGGGGGATTGTAGAGACCCAGTACTTC. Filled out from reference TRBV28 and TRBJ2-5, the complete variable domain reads DVKVTQSSRYLVKRTGEKVFLECVQDMDHENMFWYRQDPGLGLRLIYFSYDVKMKEKGDIPEGYSVSREKKERFSLILESASTNQTSMYLCASSSRTGGIVETQYFGPGTRLLVL.

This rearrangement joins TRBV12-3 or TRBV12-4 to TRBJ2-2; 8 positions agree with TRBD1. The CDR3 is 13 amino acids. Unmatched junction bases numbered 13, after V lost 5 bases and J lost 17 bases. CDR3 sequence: CASSGPGGEVLFF. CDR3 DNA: TGTGCCAGCAGTGGACCAGGGGGCGAGGTGCTATTTTTT.

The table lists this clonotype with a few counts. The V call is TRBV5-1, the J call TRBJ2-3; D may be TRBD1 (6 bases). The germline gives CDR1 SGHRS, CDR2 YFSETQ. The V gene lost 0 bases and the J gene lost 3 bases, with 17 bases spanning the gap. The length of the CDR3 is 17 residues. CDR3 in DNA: TGCGCCAGCAGCTTGGCCCTAGGACAGAGAGCAACAGATACGCAGTATTTT. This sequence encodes CASSLALGQRATDTQYF.

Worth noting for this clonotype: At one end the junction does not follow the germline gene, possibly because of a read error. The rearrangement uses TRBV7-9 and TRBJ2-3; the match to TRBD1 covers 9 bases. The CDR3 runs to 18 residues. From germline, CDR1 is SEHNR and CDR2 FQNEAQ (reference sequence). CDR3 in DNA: TGTGCCAACAGCTTCGCCATATGGACAGGGGAAAGCACAGATACGCAGTATTTT. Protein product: CANSFAIWTGESTDTQYF.

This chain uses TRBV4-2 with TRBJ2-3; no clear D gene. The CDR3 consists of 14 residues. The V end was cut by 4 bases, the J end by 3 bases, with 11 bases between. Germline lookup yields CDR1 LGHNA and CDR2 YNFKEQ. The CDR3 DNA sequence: TGTGCCAGCAGCCGAGACGGTCAGACAGATACGCAGTATTTT. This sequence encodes CASSRDGQTDTQYF.

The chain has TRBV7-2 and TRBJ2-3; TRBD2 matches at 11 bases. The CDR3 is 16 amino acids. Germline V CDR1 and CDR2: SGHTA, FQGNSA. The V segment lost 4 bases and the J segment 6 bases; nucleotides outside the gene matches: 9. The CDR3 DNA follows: TGTGCCAGCAGCTCCCTAGCGGGGGGAAGTCAGGATACGCAGTATTTT. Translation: CASSSLAGGSQDTQYF.

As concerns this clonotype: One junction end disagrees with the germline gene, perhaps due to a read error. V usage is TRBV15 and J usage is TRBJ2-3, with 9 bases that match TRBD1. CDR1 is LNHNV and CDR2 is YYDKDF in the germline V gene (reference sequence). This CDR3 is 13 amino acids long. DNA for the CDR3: TGTGCCACCGGTACAGGGGGCGGGTATACGCGGTATTTT. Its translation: CATGTGGGYTRYF.

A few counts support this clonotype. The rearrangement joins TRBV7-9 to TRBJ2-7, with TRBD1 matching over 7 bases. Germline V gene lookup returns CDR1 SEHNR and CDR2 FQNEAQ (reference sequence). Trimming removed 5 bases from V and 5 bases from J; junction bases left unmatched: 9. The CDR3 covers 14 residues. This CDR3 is CASSTGTAVDEQYF. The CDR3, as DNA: TGTGCCAGCAGCACCGGGACAGCGGTGGACGAGCAGTACTTC.

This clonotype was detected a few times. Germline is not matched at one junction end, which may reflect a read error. Written as DNA, the CDR3 is TGTGCCACCAGCGGAGACCTCCGAATGGCAGATACGCAGTATTTT. Its translation: CATSGDLRMADTQYF. The chain employs TRBV15 and TRBJ2-3; D not resolved. CDR3 length: 15 residues. CDR1 and CDR2 from the germline V gene are LNHNV and YYDKDF (reference sequence).

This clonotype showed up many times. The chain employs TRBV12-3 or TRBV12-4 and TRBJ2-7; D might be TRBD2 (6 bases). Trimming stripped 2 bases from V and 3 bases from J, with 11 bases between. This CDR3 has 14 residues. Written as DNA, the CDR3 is TGTGCCAGCAGTTTATGGGGGGTGAGCTACGAGCAGTACTTC. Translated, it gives CASSLWGVSYEQYF.

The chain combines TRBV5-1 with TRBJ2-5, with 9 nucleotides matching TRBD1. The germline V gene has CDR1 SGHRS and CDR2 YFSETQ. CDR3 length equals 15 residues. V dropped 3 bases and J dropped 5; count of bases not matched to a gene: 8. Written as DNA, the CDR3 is TGCGCCAGCAGCTCGGACAGGGGACAAGAGGAGACCCAGTACTTC. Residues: CASSSDRGQEETQYF.

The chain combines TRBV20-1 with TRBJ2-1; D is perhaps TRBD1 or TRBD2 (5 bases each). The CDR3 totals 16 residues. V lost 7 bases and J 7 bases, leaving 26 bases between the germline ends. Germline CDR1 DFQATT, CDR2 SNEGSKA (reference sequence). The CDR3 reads CSGNANRDPSWNEQFF. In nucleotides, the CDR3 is TGCAGTGGCAACGCCAACCGGGACCCGTCATGGAATGAGCAGTTCTTC.

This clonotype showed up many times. The CDR3 sequence is CASSQGYFGANVLTF. The CDR3 nucleotides read TGCGCCAGCAGCCAGGGCTATTTCGGGGCCAACGTCCTGACTTTC. The J gene is TRBJ2-6, the V gene TRBV4-1; unclear D gene. V lost 3 bases and J lost 4, with 10 bases in between. The CDR3 is made up of 15 amino acids. From germline, CDR1 is MGHRA and CDR2 YSYEKL.

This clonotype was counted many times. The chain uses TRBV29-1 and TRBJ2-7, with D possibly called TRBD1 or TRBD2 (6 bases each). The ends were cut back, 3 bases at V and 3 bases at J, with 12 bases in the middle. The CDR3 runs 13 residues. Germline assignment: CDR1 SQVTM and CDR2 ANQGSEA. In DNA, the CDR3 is TGCAGCGTTGATTCAGAGGGGGGCTACGAGCAGTACTTC. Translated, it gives CSVDSEGGYEQYF.

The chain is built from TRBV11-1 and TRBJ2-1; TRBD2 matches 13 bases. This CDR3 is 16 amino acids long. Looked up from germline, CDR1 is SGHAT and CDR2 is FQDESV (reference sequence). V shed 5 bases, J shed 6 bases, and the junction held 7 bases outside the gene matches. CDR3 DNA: TGTGCCAGCAGCAAGCCCGGACTAGCGGGGGCCAATGAGCAGTTCTTC. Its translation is CASSKPGLAGANEQFF.

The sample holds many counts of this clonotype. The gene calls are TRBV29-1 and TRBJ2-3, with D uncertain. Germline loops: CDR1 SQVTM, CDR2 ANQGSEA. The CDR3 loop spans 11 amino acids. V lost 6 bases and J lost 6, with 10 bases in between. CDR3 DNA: TGCAGCGTCGAGACCGAGGATACGCAGTATTTT. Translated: CSVETEDTQYF.

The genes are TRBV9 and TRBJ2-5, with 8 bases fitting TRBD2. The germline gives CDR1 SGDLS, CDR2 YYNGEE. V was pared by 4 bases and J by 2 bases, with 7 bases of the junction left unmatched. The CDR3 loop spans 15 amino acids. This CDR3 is CASSPGLVGQETQYF. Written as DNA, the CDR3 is TGTGCCAGCAGCCCGGGACTAGTGGGACAAGAGACCCAGTACTTC.

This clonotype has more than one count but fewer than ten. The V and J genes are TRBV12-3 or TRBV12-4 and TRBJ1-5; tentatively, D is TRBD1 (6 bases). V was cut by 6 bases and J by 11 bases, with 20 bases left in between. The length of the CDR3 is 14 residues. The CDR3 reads CASRLSTGGLAQHF. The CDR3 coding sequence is TGTGCCAGCAGACTCTCTACGGGGGGGCTGGCCCAGCATTTT.

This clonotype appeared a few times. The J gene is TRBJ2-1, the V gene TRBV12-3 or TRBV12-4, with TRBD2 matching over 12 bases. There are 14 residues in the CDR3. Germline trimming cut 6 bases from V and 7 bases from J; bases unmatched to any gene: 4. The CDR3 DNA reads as TGTGCCAGCAGACCTAGCGGGGGGGCGAATGAGCAGTTCTTC. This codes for CASRPSGGANEQFF.